This T cell receptor beta chain was captured in a study of metastatic and nonmetastatic thyroid tumors. Turning to the study itself: Across blood and tumor or nodule tissue, repertoires from malignant and benign thyroid patients were compared with one another. Whole-study findings and limits: The reported finding was significantly higher TCR beta diversity in malignant thyroid tumors relative to benign nodules, in blood and tumor.

V was pared by 7 bases and J by 9 bases, with 7 bases of the junction left unmatched. The CDR3 has 14 amino acids. This clone has at least ten counts. The antigen remains unidentified. Through MiXCR, TCRdb re-clonotyped the PCR reads. Of under 50,000 clones in the sample, approximately 17% were seen once. There were no patients who had received any treatment before thyroid surgery. What was sequenced was tumor tissue. This TCR came from a female donor with papillary thyroid cancer or a benign thyroid nodule (not recorded which). Some clones in this sample may be carry-over from other donors' samples. V is TRBV12-3 or TRBV12-4 and J is TRBJ2-1; 12 bases are a match to TRBD2. CDR3 DNA sequence: TGTGCCAGCAACCTAGCGGGGGGGCGATTTGAGCAGTTCTTC. Translation gives CASNLAGGRFEQFF.